Presented here are 32 T cell receptor beta chains from one specimen sequenced in a study of blood T cell repertoires in COVID-19. Repertoires were generated with immunoSEQ multiplex PCR, while TCRdb's copy carries only in-frame clones and drops some. The profile shows 85,000 to 90,000 clones, roughly nine tenths of them singletons. Source material: peripheral blood. These receptors were collected from a woman older than 75 with active COVID-19.

V usage is TRBV3-1 (or the pseudogene TRBV3-2) and J usage is TRBJ2-7; 8 nucleotides match TRBD1. With V trimmed by 6 bases and J by 0 bases, 4 bases remained unmatched. There are 14 residues in the CDR3. The germline gives CDR1 LGHDT, CDR2 YNNKEL (reference sequence). This CDR3 is CASSRQGPSYEQYF. The CDR3 region has the DNA TGTGCCAGCAGTCGACAGGGGCCCTCCTACGAGCAGTACTTC.

This clone was seen only a few times. The chain links TRBV6-6 to TRBJ2-3; 8 bases fit TRBD2. The CDR3 contains 14 residues. The J segment lost 5 bases and the V segment lost 4 bases, leaving 5 bases of the junction unmatched. CDR1 and CDR2 (germline): MNHNY, SVGAGI (reference sequence). As DNA, the CDR3 is TGTGCCAGCAGTTCGACTCGGGGGGGAGATACGCAGTATTTT. This translates into CASSSTRGGDTQYF.

This sequence joins TRBV4-1 and TRBJ1-2, with 7 bases identical to TRBD1. The CDR3 totals 16 residues. The germline V gene encodes CDR1 MGHRA and CDR2 YSYEKL. With 0 bases clipped from V and 7 bases from J, the junction kept 11 bases outside the gene matches. CDR3 residues: CASSQEGSGGGFGYTF. CDR3 nucleotide sequence: TGCGCCAGCAGCCAAGAAGGGTCAGGAGGGGGCTTTGGCTACACCTTC.

V gene TRBV5-1 combines with J gene TRBJ2-7; 13 positions match TRBD2. The germline gives CDR1 SGHRS, CDR2 YFSETQ. The length of the CDR3 is 15 residues. V dropped 3 bases and J dropped 0; count of bases not matched to a gene: 0. CDR3: CASSWTSGSSYEQYF. CDR3 coding DNA: TGCGCCAGCAGCTGGACTAGCGGGAGCTCCTACGAGCAGTACTTC.

The chain has TRBV28 and TRBJ1-2; 11 bases agree with TRBD1. This CDR3 comprises 15 residues. Unmatched junction bases numbered 8, after V lost 6 bases and J lost 5 bases. Germline assignment: CDR1 MDHEN and CDR2 SYDVKM. This CDR3 reads CASRGDRGFRYGYTF. The CDR3 DNA is TGTGCCAGCAGGGGGGACAGGGGGTTTCGTTATGGCTACACCTTC.

J is TRBJ2-2 and V is TRBV28, with a weak D call TRBD2 (5 bases). CDR3 length equals 15 residues. Deletions cut 3 bases from V and 5 bases from J, with 13 bases between. The V gene's germline CDR1 is MDHEN and CDR2 SYDVKM. The CDR3, as DNA: TGTGCCAGCAGTTTTTACTCCCGGGGAACCGGGGAGCTGTTTTTT. Translation: CASSFYSRGTGELFF.

This chain uses TRBV7-2 with TRBJ1-2; D remains ambiguous. Trimming pared 5 bases from V and 7 bases from J, leaving 14 bases between. This CDR3 is built from 13 residues. Germline-derived CDR1 and CDR2 are SGHTA and FQGNSA. CDR3 residues: CASSPRRFGGYTF. CDR3 bases: TGTGCCAGCAGCCCCCGGAGATTCGGTGGCTACACCTTC.

The CDR3 sequence is CASSINVAGTLGGYTF. CDR3 DNA sequence: TGTGCCAGTAGTATAAACGTGGCAGGCACTTTAGGTGGCTACACCTTC. This chain links TRBV19 with TRBJ1-2; D gene ambiguous. The CDR3 runs to 16 residues. Germline V gene data show CDR1 as LNHDA and CDR2 as SQIVND (reference sequence). V lost 2 bases and J lost 7, with 20 bases in between. Looking up the rest from reference TRBV19 and TRBJ1-2 gives the full variable domain: DGGITQSPKYLFRKEGQNVTLSCEQNLNHDAMYWYRQDPGQGLRLIYYSQIVNDFQKGDIAEGYSVSREKKESFPLTVTSAQKNPTAFYLCASSINVAGTLGGYTFGSGTRLTVV.

A single count supports this clone. The chain carries TRBV7-8 and TRBJ1-1, with a tentative D call TRBD1 (5 bases). Trimming stripped 3 bases from V and 5 bases from J, with 13 bases between. The germline CDR1 and CDR2 sequences are SGHVS and FQNEAQ. The CDR3 is 14 amino acids. CDR3 DNA: TGTGCCAGCAGCTTCCACCCCGGGGGTACTGAAGCTTTCTTT. Its translation is CASSFHPGGTEAFF. The entire variable domain, with the rest obtained from reference TRBV7-8 and TRBJ1-1, is as follows: GAGVSQSPRYKVAKRGQDVALRCDPISGHVSLFWYQQALGQGPEFLTYFQNEAQLDKSGLPSDRFFAERPEGSVSTLKIQRTQQEDSAVYLCASSFHPGGTEAFFGQGTRLTVV.

V and J are TRBV5-1 and TRBJ2-1, with 11 bases matching TRBD2. The trim removed 1 base at V and 6 bases at J, leaving 9 bases unmatched. Germline CDR1 and CDR2: SGHRS and YFSETQ. The CDR3 is made up of 17 amino acids. CDR3 region: CASSLPKLAGVPNEQFF. As DNA, the CDR3 is TGCGCCAGCAGCTTGCCCAAACTAGCGGGAGTGCCCAATGAGCAGTTCTTC.

The chain is built from TRBV18 and TRBJ2-6; D unclear. Trimming removed 3 bases from V and 0 bases from J, with 9 bases in between. The CDR3 has 16 amino acids. Germline V gene sequence: CDR1 KGHSH, CDR2 LQKENI. CDR3 nucleotide sequence: TGTGCCAGCTCACCGGCTTATTTCTCTGGGGCCAACGTCCTGACTTTC. This translates into CASSPAYFSGANVLTF.

The chain combines TRBV28 with TRBJ2-1; 8 bases align to TRBD2. V trimming: 4 bases; J trimming: 4 bases; junction bases outside the gene matches: 12. The CDR3 totals 17 residues. The germline V gene has CDR1 MDHEN and CDR2 SYDVKM. The CDR3 DNA is TGTGCCAGCAGTTCCCCCACTCGGGGGGGGGCTTACAATGAGCAGTTCTTC. This encodes CASSSPTRGGAYNEQFF.

The chain carries TRBV28 and TRBJ2-3, with 9 positions matching TRBD2. J gave up 3 bases and V 4 bases, and 8 bases lay outside the gene matches. The CDR3 contains 16 residues. Germline V gene sequence: CDR1 MDHEN, CDR2 SYDVKM. As DNA, the CDR3 is TGTGCCAGCAGTTCCTCAACGACTAGCGGTACAGATACGCAGTATTTT. As protein: CASSSSTTSGTDTQYF.

The V and J genes are TRBV18 and TRBJ2-7; possibly TRBD1 for D (6 bases). The length of the CDR3 is 13 residues. Germline V gene sequence: CDR1 KGHSH, CDR2 LQKENI. Trimming left V 4 bases short and J 5 bases short, with 12 bases between. CDR3 region: CASSRDRFDEQYF. DNA for the CDR3: TGTGCCAGCTCACGTGACAGGTTCGACGAGCAGTACTTC. The entire variable domain, with the rest obtained from reference TRBV18 and TRBJ2-7, is as follows: NAGVMQNPRHLVRRRGQEARLRCSPMKGHSHVYWYRQLPEEGLKFMVYLQKENIIDESGMPKERFSAEFPKEGPSILRIQQVVRGDSAAYFCASSRDRFDEQYFGPGTRLTVT.

In its sample, this clone was seen a few times. This chain connects TRBV2 to TRBJ2-3; 8 positions match TRBD1. Germline V lookup: CDR1 SNHLY, CDR2 FYNNEI. Unmatched junction bases numbered 9, after V lost 6 bases and J lost 10 bases. CDR3 length equals 13 residues. The CDR3 bases are TGTGCCAGCAGGATTACAAGACAGGGGCCGCAGTATTTT. Residues: CASRITRQGPQYF. The full variable domain, rest sourced from reference TRBV2 and TRBJ2-3, is EPEVTQTPSHQVTQMGQEVILRCVPISNHLYFYWYRQILGQKVEFLVSFYNNEISEKSEIFDDQFSVERPDGSNFTLKIRSTKLEDSAMYFCASRITRQGPQYFGPGTRLTVL.

The rearrangement uses TRBV10-3 and TRBJ2-5; D possibly corresponds to TRBD1 (6 bases). Germline V gene sequence: CDR1 ENHRY, CDR2 SYGVKD. V lost 2 bases and J 2 bases, leaving 9 bases between the germline ends. The length of the CDR3 is 14 residues. In DNA form, the CDR3 reads TGTGCCATCAGTGAGCCGGGACAACAAGAGACCCAGTACTTC. Residues: CAISEPGQQETQYF.

The table lists this clone with a count of one. V usage is TRBV7-9 and J usage is TRBJ2-7, with D perhaps TRBD2 (6 bases). This CDR3 spans 15 amino acids. In germline, CDR1 is SEHNR, CDR2 FQNEAQ (reference sequence). Between the trimmed V and J ends, which lost 3 bases and 6 bases, there was a span of 18 bases. CDR3 sequence reads: CASSLRVGGIGEQYF. The CDR3 DNA reads as TGTGCCAGCAGCTTGAGGGTCGGCGGGATAGGCGAGCAGTACTTC.

The chain recombines TRBV6-2 or TRBV6-3 with TRBJ2-7; 7 bases fit TRBD2. The CDR3 contains 13 residues. V was clipped by 1 base and J by 5 bases; unmatched bases: 2. Germline V CDR1 and CDR2: MNHEY, SVGEGT. DNA for the CDR3: TGTGCCAGCAGTTACTACGGGAGGAACGAGCAGTACTTC. This sequence encodes CASSYYGRNEQYF.

The rearrangement links TRBV7-2 to TRBJ2-7, with D perhaps matching TRBD2 (6 bases). The CDR3 has 13 amino acids. Germline loops: CDR1 SGHTA, CDR2 FQGNSA. V was trimmed by 1 base and J by 4 bases, leaving 8 bases between them. This CDR3 is CASSLGGRYEQYF. The CDR3 DNA is TGTGCCAGCAGCTTAGGGGGGAGGTACGAGCAGTACTTC.

The chain combines TRBV18 with TRBJ2-7; 11 bases match TRBD1. The V gene's germline CDR1 is KGHSH and CDR2 LQKENI. The CDR3 is made up of 14 amino acids. Losses at the gene ends were 6 bases for V and 2 bases for J; bases not matched to a gene: 3. CDR3 sequence: CASSGQGATYEQYF. CDR3 sequence (DNA): TGTGCCAGCTCCGGACAGGGGGCGACCTACGAGCAGTACTTC.

The chain couples TRBV27 to TRBJ2-6, with D perhaps matching TRBD1 (5 bases). This CDR3 is 15 amino acids long. CDR1 and CDR2 (germline): MNHEY, SMNVEV (reference sequence). With 5 bases removed from V and 3 bases from J, the gap between germline ends came to 11 bases. CDR3 coding DNA: TGTGCCAGCAGTACCAGGGTGGTTGGGGCCAACGTCCTGACTTTC. Amino acids: CASSTRVVGANVLTF.

This clone has only a few counts. The rearrangement uses TRBV10-1 and TRBJ1-5, with D tentatively TRBD1 (5 bases). CDR3 size: 13 residues. Per germline, CDR1 WNHNN and CDR2 SYGVQD (reference sequence). Trimming left V 7 bases short and J 0 bases short, with 7 bases between. The CDR3 sequence is CASNRYSNQPQHF. The CDR3 DNA reads TGCGCCAGCAACAGGTATAGCAATCAGCCCCAGCATTTT.

This chain links TRBV12-3 or TRBV12-4 with TRBJ1-1, with D possibly being TRBD1 (5 bases). This CDR3 is built from 13 residues. V lost 4 bases and J lost 7, with 13 bases in between. The CDR3 DNA sequence: TGTGCCAGCAGTTCGGTAGGGGCAGGTGAAGCTTTCTTT. Translation: CASSSVGAGEAFF.

The count of this clone is one. The gene calls are TRBV15 and TRBJ2-2, with TRBD2 identical over 14 bases. J gave up 6 bases and V 6 bases, and 9 bases lay outside the gene matches. CDR3 size: 17 residues. Germline V lookup: CDR1 LNHNV, CDR2 YYDKDF (reference sequence). The CDR3 region has the DNA TGTGCCACCAGTCCCGGACTAGCGGGAGGATACCCCGGGGAGCTGTTTTTT. Translating it yields CATSPGLAGGYPGELFF.

V is TRBV6-2 or TRBV6-3 and J is TRBJ2-2, with 12 bases fitting TRBD1. The V gene end was trimmed by 5 bases and the J gene end by 3 bases; junction bases not matched to a gene: 4. This CDR3 comprises 16 residues. Germline V gives CDR1 MNHEY, CDR2 SVGEGT. The CDR3 is CASSGGQGADTGELFF. CDR3 DNA: TGTGCCAGCAGTGGGGGACAGGGGGCGGACACCGGGGAGCTGTTTTTT.

This clone appeared once. The genes are TRBV14 and TRBJ2-2, with a possible D match to TRBD2 (5 bases). The CDR3 covers 15 residues. The germline V gene has CDR1 SGHDN and CDR2 FVKESK. Trimming removed 4 bases from V and 4 bases from J, with 13 bases in between. The CDR3 spells CASSPLSGSTGELFF. In DNA form, the CDR3 reads TGTGCCAGCAGCCCTCTGTCGGGGAGCACCGGGGAGCTGTTTTTT.

The chain links TRBV19 to TRBJ1-4; D unresolved. Trimming shortened V by 7 bases and J by 11 bases, and 17 bases separated the two germline ends. This CDR3 has 13 amino acids. Per the germline V gene, CDR1 is LNHDA and CDR2 is SQIVND (reference sequence). The CDR3 nucleotides are TGTGCCAGTACCGAAGGTCGGGTGAGGAAACTGTTTTTT. Protein: CASTEGRVRKLFF.

This clone was seen only a few times. The V and J genes are TRBV21-1 and TRBJ2-7; the table's D call TRBD2 went unverified against the DNA. TRBV21-1 is tagged as a pseudogene. The CDR3 extends over 16 amino acids. This chain's CDR3 is CASSKGWLAGDYEQYF. CDR3 DNA sequence: TGTGCCAGCAGCAAAGGGTGGCTAGCGGGAGATTACGAGCAGTACTTC.

The chain is built from TRBV19 and TRBJ2-3; D unclear. The V and J ends lost 3 bases and 2 bases respectively, with 15 bases between them. CDR3 length: 16 residues. Germline V gene lookup returns CDR1 LNHDA and CDR2 SQIVND (reference sequence). The CDR3 sequence: CASSMPGWQDTDTQYF. CDR3 nucleotide sequence: TGTGCCAGTAGTATGCCAGGATGGCAGGACACAGATACGCAGTATTTT. Looking up the rest from reference TRBV19 and TRBJ2-3 gives the full variable domain: DGGITQSPKYLFRKEGQNVTLSCEQNLNHDAMYWYRQDPGQGLRLIYYSQIVNDFQKGDIAEGYSVSREKKESFPLTVTSAQKNPTAFYLCASSMPGWQDTDTQYFGPGTRLTVL.

The J gene is TRBJ2-7, the V gene TRBV15; 14 bases fit TRBD2. CDR1 and CDR2 from the germline V gene are LNHNV and YYDKDF (reference sequence). The CDR3 has 15 amino acids. J was trimmed by 5 bases and V by 1 base; bases with no gene match: 1. The CDR3: CATSRGTSGRNEQYF. CDR3 DNA sequence: TGTGCCACCAGCAGAGGGACTAGCGGGAGGAACGAGCAGTACTTC.

The V and J genes are TRBV10-3 and TRBJ2-2; TRBD2 matches at 10 bases. The CDR3 is made up of 16 amino acids. The junction had 3 bases not matched to a gene; V was cut back by 0 bases and J by 5 bases. The germline CDR1 and CDR2 sequences are ENHRY and SYGVKD. CDR3 coding DNA: TGTGCCATCAGTGAGTCTAGCGGGAGGAATACCGGGGAGCTGTTTTTT. Translated, it gives CAISESSGRNTGELFF.

As DNA, the CDR3 is TGTGCCAGCAGTCCGGACCTAGCGGGGAGCACAGATACGCAGTATTTT. The encoded protein is CASSPDLAGSTDTQYF. The chain combines TRBV7-3 with TRBJ2-3, with TRBD2 matching over 9 bases. Germline V lookup: CDR1 SGHTA, CDR2 FQGTGA. The CDR3 is made up of 16 amino acids. J gave up 0 bases and V 6 bases, and 7 bases lay outside the gene matches.